The 10 T cell receptor beta chains in this list originate from one sample, sequenced in a study of blood T cell repertoires in COVID-19 (dated by TCRdb to about 2020). The library was made by the immunoSEQ multiplex PCR assay. The table comes from immuneACCESS by way of TCRdb, which keeps in-frame sequences with V and J called. Part of the clones is missing from these tables; in studies checked, under half for an unresolved V gene and the rest for unknown reasons. The sample records fewer than 450,000 clones, 88% of which are singletons. The biggest ten clones account for about 7% of the sample. Specimen: peripheral blood. These receptors came from a woman in her 70s with COVID-19, enrolled during active disease.

This sequence joins TRBV5-1 and TRBJ2-7; 9 bases are shared with TRBD2. Germline trimming cut 0 bases from V and 5 bases from J; bases unmatched to any gene: 6. This CDR3 spans 15 amino acids. CDR1 is SGHRS and CDR2 is YFSETQ in the germline V gene. CDR3 protein: CASSLGRGGANEQYF. The CDR3 nucleotides read TGCGCCAGCAGCTTGGGGCGCGGGGGGGCCAACGAGCAGTACTTC.

This chain connects TRBV5-4 to TRBJ1-1; no clear D. V shed 0 bases and J shed 1 base, with 7 bases lying between them. The CDR3 has 14 amino acids. Germline V lookup: CDR1 SGHNT, CDR2 YYREEE (reference sequence). CDR3 amino acids: CASSLVNSNTEAFF. The CDR3 nucleotides are TGTGCCAGCAGCTTGGTAAACTCGAACACTGAAGCTTTCTTT.

Points on this clone: Within the sample, other DNA sequences also encode this same CDR3. This chain joins TRBV28 and TRBJ2-5, with no clear D. Trimming shortened V by 4 bases and J by 5 bases, and 8 bases separated the two germline ends. Germline V lookup: CDR1 MDHEN, CDR2 SYDVKM. The CDR3 totals 12 residues. The CDR3 sequence is CASSSLQETQYF. CDR3 coding DNA: TGTGCCAGCAGTTCCCTCCAGGAGACCCAGTACTTC.

The J gene is TRBJ1-5, the V gene TRBV18; the match to TRBD1 covers 10 bases. Germline V lookup: CDR1 KGHSH, CDR2 LQKENI. The V segment lost 2 bases and the J segment 3 bases; nucleotides outside the gene matches: 4. This CDR3 is built from 16 residues. The CDR3: CASSPGTGALNQPQHF. CDR3 nucleotides: TGTGCCAGCTCACCAGGGACAGGGGCACTCAATCAGCCCCAGCATTTT.

The chain carries TRBV27 and TRBJ1-1; D call uncertain. The germline V and J ends were trimmed by 5 bases and 0 bases, with 7 bases remaining between them. The CDR3 length is 13 residues. CDR1 is MNHEY and CDR2 is SMNVEV in the germline V gene (reference sequence). For the CDR3, the DNA is TGTGCCAGCAGTATCTCTATGAACACTGAAGCTTTCTTT. Translation: CASSISMNTEAFF.

Here the CDR3 reads CASRERLETQYF. DNA for the CDR3: TGTGCCAGCAGGGAGAGATTGGAGACCCAGTACTTC. The chain has TRBV2 and TRBJ2-5; no definite D call. The CDR3 is made up of 12 amino acids. Trimming left V 6 bases short and J 5 bases short, with 10 bases between. Germline assignment: CDR1 SNHLY and CDR2 FYNNEI.

The chain uses TRBV30 and TRBJ1-5; D ambiguous. Trimming stripped 0 bases from V and 1 base from J, with 7 bases between. The CDR3 has 14 amino acids. Germline CDR1 reads GTSNPN; CDR2 reads SVGIG (reference sequence). This CDR3 is CAWSVLLSNQPQHF. Written as DNA, the CDR3 is TGTGCCTGGAGTGTGTTGTTAAGCAATCAGCCCCAGCATTTT.

The chain is built from TRBV27 and TRBJ1-2, with D uncertain. This CDR3 region has 13 residues. The V end lost 5 bases, the J end lost 4 bases, and 11 bases lay between the germline ends. The germline V gene encodes CDR1 MNHEY and CDR2 SMNVEV (reference sequence). The CDR3: CASSPSEGYGYTF. The CDR3 DNA reads TGTGCCAGCAGTCCCTCGGAGGGCTATGGCTACACCTTC.

The genes are TRBV2 and TRBJ1-1; 7 nucleotides align to TRBD1. Germline CDR1 is SNHLY and CDR2 is FYNNEI. This CDR3 spans 15 amino acids. V was pared by 8 bases and J by 4 bases, with 13 bases of the junction left unmatched. The CDR3 DNA is TGTGCCAGCGTAATTGCAGGGGGGTTTGTCACTGAAGCTTTCTTT. The encoded protein is CASVIAGGFVTEAFF.

This chain connects TRBV24-1 to TRBJ1-6; TRBD1 aligns across 8 bases. The junction had 10 bases not matched to a gene; V was cut back by 5 bases and J by 2 bases. The CDR3 covers 18 residues. Germline CDR1 reads KGHDR; CDR2 reads SFDVKD. The CDR3 DNA is TGTGCCACCAGTGTCCCCAGGGGGCGCGGCCCCTATAATTCACCCCTCCACTTT. Protein sequence: CATSVPRGRGPYNSPLHF.